Each of the 10 T cell receptor beta chains below was sequenced from the same sample in a study of shared T cell receptors in the human thymus. Assay used: immunoSEQ multiplex PCR; TCRdb lists only in-frame clones, some missing. The sample consists of 550,000 to 800,000 clones, approximately 83% of them appearing once. Separately, the same data were catalogued under a study of human thymus T cells.

The source material was thymocytes. These receptors were obtained from a girl under two years old with a congenital heart defect.

This chain uses TRBV5-5 with TRBJ2-3; D is ambiguous. Per the germline V gene, CDR1 is SGHKS and CDR2 is YYEKEE (reference sequence). CDR3 length equals 15 residues. Trimming pared 6 bases from V and 5 bases from J, leaving 19 bases between. The CDR3 sequence is CASTPPSRRGDTQYF. CDR3 bases: TGTGCCAGCACCCCCCCGTCCCGGCGAGGAGATACGCAGTATTTT.

This clone came up a few times. V and J are TRBV2 and TRBJ2-3; D is unresolved. This CDR3 comprises 11 residues. The germline gives CDR1 SNHLY, CDR2 FYNNEI. V was cut by 7 bases and J by 7 bases, with 9 bases left in between. In DNA, the CDR3 is TGTGCCAGCATGGGCAGCTATACGCAGTATTTT. It encodes CASMGSYTQYF.

The rearrangement joins TRBV5-1 to TRBJ2-1, with D tentatively TRBD1 (5 bases). CDR3 length equals 16 residues. The V and J ends lost 0 bases and 7 bases respectively, with 17 bases between them. Germline V lookup: CDR1 SGHRS, CDR2 YFSETQ. CDR3 residues: CASSLGCQGLSNEQFF. The CDR3 DNA is TGCGCCAGCAGCTTGGGATGCCAGGGTTTGAGTAATGAGCAGTTCTTC.

This sequence joins TRBV5-1 and TRBJ2-5; TRBD1 matches at 11 bases. The CDR3 has 15 residues. The V gene end was trimmed by 4 bases and the J gene end by 4 bases; junction bases not matched to a gene: 6. From germline, CDR1 is SGHRS and CDR2 YFSETQ. CDR3 amino acids: CASSPRDRGSETQYF. CDR3 DNA: TGCGCCAGCAGCCCCCGGGACAGGGGGTCAGAGACCCAGTACTTC.

The table lists this clone with a count of one. The chain is built from TRBV28 and TRBJ1-5; D is perhaps TRBD1 (5 bases). V dropped 5 bases and J dropped 7 bases, with 18 bases sitting between them. The CDR3 runs to 15 residues. The germline CDR1 and CDR2 sequences are MDHEN and SYDVKM. The chain's CDR3 is CASSIRGAGGQPQHF. The CDR3 region has the DNA TGTGCCAGCAGTATTCGCGGGGCCGGAGGACAGCCCCAGCATTTT. The entire variable domain, with the rest obtained from reference TRBV28 and TRBJ1-5, is as follows: DVKVTQSSRYLVKRTGEKVFLECVQDMDHENMFWYRQDPGLGLRLIYFSYDVKMKEKGDIPEGYSVSREKKERFSLILESASTNQTSMYLCASSIRGAGGQPQHFGDGTRLSIL.

CDR3 coding DNA: TGTGCCAGCAGCCTTAATGAAAAACTGTTTTTT. Its translation: CASSLNEKLFF. This chain links TRBV7-9 with TRBJ1-4; no clear D. Between the trimmed V and J ends, which lost 5 bases and 4 bases, there was a span of 2 bases. The V gene's germline CDR1 is SEHNR and CDR2 FQNEAQ (reference sequence). CDR3 length equals 11 residues. Together with reference TRBV7-9 and TRBJ1-4, the CDR3 gives the full variable domain: DTGVSQNPRHKITKRGQNVTFRCDPISEHNRLYWYRQTLGQGPEFLTYFQNEAQLEKSRLLSDRFSAERPKGSFSTLEIQRTEQGDSAMYLCASSLNEKLFFGSGTQLSVL.

The V gene is TRBV14, the J gene TRBJ2-7; D might be TRBD2 (5 bases). The CDR3 totals 19 residues. V lost 3 bases and J 2 bases, leaving 26 bases between the germline ends. The germline V gene encodes CDR1 SGHDN and CDR2 FVKESK. The CDR3 loop reads CASSQPLTLEVLGTYEQYF. CDR3 nucleotide sequence: TGTGCCAGCAGCCAGCCATTAACTCTGGAGGTCCTGGGCACCTACGAGCAGTACTTC.

The CDR3: CASSLNRSGLCGYTF. DNA of the CDR3: TGTGCCAGCAGTTTAAACAGGTCTGGATTATGTGGCTACACCTTC. This chain links TRBV6-5 with TRBJ1-2; a weak D match, TRBD1 (5 bases). Trimming shortened V by 4 bases and J by 7 bases, and 19 bases separated the two germline ends. Germline V gene lookup returns CDR1 MNHEY and CDR2 SVGAGI. The CDR3 consists of 15 residues.

The V gene is TRBV5-6, the J gene TRBJ1-6; D gene ambiguous. Germline CDR1 and CDR2: SGHDT and YYEEEE. This CDR3 has 14 residues. The ends were cut back, 2 bases at V and 7 bases at J, with 10 bases in the middle. This CDR3 reads CASSLRRLNSPLHF. The CDR3 region has the DNA TGTGCCAGCAGCTTACGCAGACTAAATTCACCCCTCCACTTT.

The chain combines TRBV5-6 with TRBJ1-1; TRBD1 aligns across 9 bases. V dropped 4 bases and J dropped 5; count of bases not matched to a gene: 12. The CDR3 loop spans 16 amino acids. Germline lookup yields CDR1 SGHDT and CDR2 YYEEEE. CDR3 amino acids: CASSPRDRADATEAFF. The CDR3 nucleotides are TGTGCCAGCAGCCCCCGGGACAGGGCCGATGCAACTGAAGCTTTCTTT.